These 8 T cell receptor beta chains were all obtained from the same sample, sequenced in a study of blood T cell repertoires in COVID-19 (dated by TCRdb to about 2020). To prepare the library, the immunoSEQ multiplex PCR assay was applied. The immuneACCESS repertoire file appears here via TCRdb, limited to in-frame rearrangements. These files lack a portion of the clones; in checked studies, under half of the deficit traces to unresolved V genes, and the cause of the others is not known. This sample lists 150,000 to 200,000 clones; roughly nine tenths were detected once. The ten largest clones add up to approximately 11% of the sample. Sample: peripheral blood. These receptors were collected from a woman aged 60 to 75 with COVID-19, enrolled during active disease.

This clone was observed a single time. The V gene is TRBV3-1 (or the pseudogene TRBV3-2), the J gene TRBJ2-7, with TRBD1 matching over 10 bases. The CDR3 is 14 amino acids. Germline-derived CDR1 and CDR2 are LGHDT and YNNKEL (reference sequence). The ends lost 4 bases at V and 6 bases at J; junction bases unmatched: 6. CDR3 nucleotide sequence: TGTGCCAGCAGCCTGGGACAGGGGCGCTCCGAGCAGTACTTC. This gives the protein CASSLGQGRSEQYF.

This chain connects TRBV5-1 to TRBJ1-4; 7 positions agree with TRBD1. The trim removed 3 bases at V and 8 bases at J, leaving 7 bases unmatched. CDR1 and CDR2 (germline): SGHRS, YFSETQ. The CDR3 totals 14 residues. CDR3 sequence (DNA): TGCGCCAGCAGCTCCGGGACAGTCTACGAAAAACTGTTTTTT. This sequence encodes CASSSGTVYEKLFF.

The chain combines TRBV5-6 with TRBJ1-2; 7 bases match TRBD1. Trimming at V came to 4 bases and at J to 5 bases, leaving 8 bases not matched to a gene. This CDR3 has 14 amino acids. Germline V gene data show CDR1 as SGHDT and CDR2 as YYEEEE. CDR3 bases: TGTGCCAGCAGCGGGATGGGACAGAATTATGGCTACACCTTC. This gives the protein CASSGMGQNYGYTF.

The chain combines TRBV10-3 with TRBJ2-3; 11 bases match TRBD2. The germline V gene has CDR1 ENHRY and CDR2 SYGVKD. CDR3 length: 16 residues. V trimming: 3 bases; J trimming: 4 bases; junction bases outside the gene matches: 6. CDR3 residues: CAISEQASGRSDTQYF. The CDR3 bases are TGTGCCATCAGTGAACAGGCTAGCGGGAGGTCAGATACGCAGTATTTT.

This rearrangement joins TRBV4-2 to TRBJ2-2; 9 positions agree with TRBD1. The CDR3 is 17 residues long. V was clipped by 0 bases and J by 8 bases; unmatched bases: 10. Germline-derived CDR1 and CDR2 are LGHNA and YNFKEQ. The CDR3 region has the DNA TGTGCCAGCAGCCAAGATCACAGGACAGGGGTTTATGGGGAGCTGTTTTTT. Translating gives CASSQDHRTGVYGELFF.

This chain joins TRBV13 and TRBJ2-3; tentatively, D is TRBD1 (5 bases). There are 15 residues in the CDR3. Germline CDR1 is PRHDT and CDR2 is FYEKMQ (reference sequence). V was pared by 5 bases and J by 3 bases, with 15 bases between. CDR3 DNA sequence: TGTGCCAGCAGCACAACCCAGGGTGAAACAGATACGCAGTATTTT. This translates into CASSTTQGETDTQYF.

The CDR3 loop reads CASSQLAGVREQYF. In DNA, the CDR3 is TGTGCCAGCAGTCAGTTAGCGGGAGTTAGGGAGCAGTACTTC. The chain uses TRBV28 and TRBJ2-7; TRBD2 matches at 9 bases. The CDR3 loop spans 14 amino acids. V shed 5 bases and J 7 bases; nucleotides not matched to a gene: 9. The V gene's germline CDR1 is MDHEN and CDR2 SYDVKM.

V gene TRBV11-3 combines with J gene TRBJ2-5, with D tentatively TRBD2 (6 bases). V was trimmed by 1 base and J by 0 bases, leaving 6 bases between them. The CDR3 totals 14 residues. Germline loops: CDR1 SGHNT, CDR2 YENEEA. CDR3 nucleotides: TGTGCCAGCAGCTTAGGCGGGAACCAAGAGACCCAGTACTTC. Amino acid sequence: CASSLGGNQETQYF.